This T cell receptor (beta chain) originates from a study of blood T cell repertoires in COVID-19. Germline V CDR1 and CDR2: SGHNT, YYREEE (reference sequence). The length of the CDR3 is 14 residues. V was pared by 0 bases and J by 5 bases, with 11 bases between. Measured with immunoSEQ multiplex PCR; TCRdb has only the in-frame clones, and not every one. Seen here are tens of thousands of clones, just over 85% observed once, and the top ten hold 8.1%. Sample: peripheral blood. The receptor's source is a woman aged 65 to 85 with acute or convalescent COVID-19. This chain joins TRBV5-4 and TRBJ1-1; D ambiguous. CDR3 nucleotide sequence: TGTGCCAGCAGCTTGGACTTGGGAGATACTGAAGCTTTCTTT. Protein product: CASSLDLGDTEAFF.